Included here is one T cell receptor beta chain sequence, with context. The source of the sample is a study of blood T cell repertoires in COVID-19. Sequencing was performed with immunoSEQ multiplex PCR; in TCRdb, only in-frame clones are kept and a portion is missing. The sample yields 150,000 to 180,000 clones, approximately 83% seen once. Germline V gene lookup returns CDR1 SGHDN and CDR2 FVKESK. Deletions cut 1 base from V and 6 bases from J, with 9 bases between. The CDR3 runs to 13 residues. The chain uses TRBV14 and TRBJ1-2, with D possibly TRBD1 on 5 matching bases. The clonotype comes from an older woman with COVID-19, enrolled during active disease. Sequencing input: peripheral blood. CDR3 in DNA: TGTGCCAGCAGCCAAGCCCGGGGGGATGGCTACACCTTC. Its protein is CASSQARGDGYTF.